Here is one TCR beta chain with its context. Its antigen is undetermined. The sample is drawn from a study of cytomegalovirus exposure and HLA in healthy donors. With 60 Vbeta and 13 Jbeta primers, the PCR was carried out. Sequencing was performed with immunoSEQ multiplex PCR; in TCRdb, only in-frame clones are kept and a portion is missing. The sample has under 50,000 clones. This CDR3 region has 19 residues. The trim removed 0 bases at V and 1 base at J, leaving 10 bases unmatched. Germline V gene sequence: CDR1 LGHNT, CDR2 FRNRAP. Study outcomes and limitations: Some highly shared sequence variants likely arose as a pipeline artifact. Among TCR sequences, most were rare, though some public TCRs appeared in many donors. Most TCR beta V segments were productive about 87% or about 30% of the time in an earlier analysis. Highest at DRB1 and lowest at HLA-C, TCR association rates differed among HLA loci in a later analysis.

The clonotype comes from a male donor in good health and CMV-seronegative. The sequencing sample was made of PBMCs. The chain uses TRBV12-5 and TRBJ2-4; 9 bases agree with TRBD1. CDR3 loop: CASGLVTSIGQGAKNIQYF. The DNA of the CDR3 is TGTGCTAGTGGTTTGGTAACATCTATAGGACAGGGGGCCAAAAACATTCAGTACTTC.